This T cell receptor (beta chain) was recorded in a study of shared clonotypes between healthy human individuals. Whole-study context: Plates per donor: three CD4 naive, three CD4 memory, two CD8 naive, one CD8 memory.

Turning to this clone: This sample includes further DNA sequences coding for the same CDR3.

The germline V and J ends were trimmed by 6 bases and 6 bases, with 14 bases remaining between them. CDR3 length: 13 residues. The germline gives CDR1 SQVTM, CDR2 ANQGSEA. Authors' data handling: Junction-only sequences produced by ImmunoSEQ had no quality scores, so filtering differed. Here immunoSEQ multiplex PCR was the method, and the copy in TCRdb shows in-frame clones only, minus some. The D gene and trimming were derived from the DNA, and the V and J assignments and clone size from that table. This table has roughly 2.2 million clones, approximately 90% appearing once. The chain couples TRBV29-1 to TRBJ2-2, with D possibly being TRBD2 (5 bases). The sequence derives from a man aged 18 to 29 in good health. Some clones in this sample may be carry-over from other donors' samples. Sequencing was done on a sample of naive CD4+ T cells from PBMCs. This sample's subset: CD45RA+ positively selected. The CDR3 sequence: CSVEEVAAGELFF. In DNA, the CDR3 is TGCAGCGTGGAGGAGGTCGCAGCCGGGGAGCTGTTTTTT.